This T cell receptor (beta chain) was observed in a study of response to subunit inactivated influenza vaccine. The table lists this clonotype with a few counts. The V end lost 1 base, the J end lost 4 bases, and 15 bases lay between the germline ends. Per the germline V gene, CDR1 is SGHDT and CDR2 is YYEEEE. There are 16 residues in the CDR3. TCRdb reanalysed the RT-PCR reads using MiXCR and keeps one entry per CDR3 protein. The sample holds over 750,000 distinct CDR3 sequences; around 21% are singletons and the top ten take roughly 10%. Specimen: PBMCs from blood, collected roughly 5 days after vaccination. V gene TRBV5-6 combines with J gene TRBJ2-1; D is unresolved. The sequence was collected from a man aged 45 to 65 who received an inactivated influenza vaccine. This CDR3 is CASSLSTDLRYNEQFF. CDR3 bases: TGTGCCAGCAGCTTGAGCACAGACCTTCGTTACAATGAGCAGTTCTTC.